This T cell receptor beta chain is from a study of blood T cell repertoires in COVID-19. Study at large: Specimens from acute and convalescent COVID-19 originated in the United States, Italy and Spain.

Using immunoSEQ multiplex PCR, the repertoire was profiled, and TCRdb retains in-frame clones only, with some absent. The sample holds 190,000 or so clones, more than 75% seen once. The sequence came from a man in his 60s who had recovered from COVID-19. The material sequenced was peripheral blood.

Here the CDR3 DNA reads TGTGCCAGCAGCTTAGACAGGGGGACTGGAAACACCATATATTTT. Translation gives CASSLDRGTGNTIYF. The chain employs TRBV7-2 and TRBJ1-3; TRBD1 matches at 8 bases. From germline, CDR1 is SGHTA and CDR2 FQGNSA. Trimming cost V 1 base and J 2 bases; bases outside gene matches: 1. This CDR3 spans 15 amino acids.